This T cell receptor (beta chain) appears in the sequencing data of a study of PD-1 blockade in classical Hodgkin lymphoma. Germline V gene sequence: CDR1 SGHRS, CDR2 YFSETQ. The CDR3 length is 15 residues. V was clipped by 2 bases and J by 4 bases, with 15 bases between them. With regard to this clone: As yet, its antigen is unknown.

Study findings and constraints: Healthy donors reportedly exceeded newly diagnosed patients in baseline TCR diversity.

The sample's time point: cycle 4 day 1 (C4D1), after 6 weeks of nivolumab. After autologous stem cell transplantation all patients relapsed, and prior brentuximab vedotin exposure differed between cohorts. TCRdb's copy holds only in-frame clones and misses some; the assay was immunoSEQ multiplex PCR. The sample yields fewer than 9,000 clones, around 82% seen once. The J gene is TRBJ2-5, the V gene TRBV5-1; the D is unclear. The sequencing used peripheral blood mononuclear cells (PBMCs), collected before the fourth cycle of nivolumab. This clonotype was obtained from a human donor with classical Hodgkin lymphoma. The CDR3 loop reads CASSLGSVPTETQYF. The CDR3 DNA follows: TGCGCCAGCAGCTTAGGCAGCGTCCCGACAGAGACCCAGTACTTC.